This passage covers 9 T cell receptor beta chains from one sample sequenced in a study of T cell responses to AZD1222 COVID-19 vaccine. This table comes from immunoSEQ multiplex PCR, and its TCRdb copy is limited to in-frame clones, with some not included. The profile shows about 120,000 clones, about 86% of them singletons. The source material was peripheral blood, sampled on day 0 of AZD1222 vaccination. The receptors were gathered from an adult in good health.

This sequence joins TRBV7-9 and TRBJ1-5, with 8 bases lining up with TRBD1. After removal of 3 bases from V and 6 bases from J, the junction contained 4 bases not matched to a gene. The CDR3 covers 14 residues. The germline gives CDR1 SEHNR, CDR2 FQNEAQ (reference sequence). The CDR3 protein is CASSLTGDAQPQHF. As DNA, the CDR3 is TGTGCCAGCAGCTTGACAGGGGATGCTCAGCCCCAGCATTTT.

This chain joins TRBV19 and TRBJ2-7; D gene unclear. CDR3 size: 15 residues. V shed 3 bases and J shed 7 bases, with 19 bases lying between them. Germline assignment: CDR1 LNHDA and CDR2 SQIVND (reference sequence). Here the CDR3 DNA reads TGTGCCAGTAGTATTCGCTTGGGCTCCATGGGGGAGCAGTACTTC. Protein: CASSIRLGSMGEQYF.

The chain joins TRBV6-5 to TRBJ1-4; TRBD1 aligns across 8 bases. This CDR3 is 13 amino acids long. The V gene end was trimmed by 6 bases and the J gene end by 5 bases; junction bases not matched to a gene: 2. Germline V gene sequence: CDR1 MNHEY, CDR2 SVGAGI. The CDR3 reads CASSRQGNEKLFF. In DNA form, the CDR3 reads TGTGCCAGCAGCAGACAGGGGAATGAAAAACTGTTTTTT.

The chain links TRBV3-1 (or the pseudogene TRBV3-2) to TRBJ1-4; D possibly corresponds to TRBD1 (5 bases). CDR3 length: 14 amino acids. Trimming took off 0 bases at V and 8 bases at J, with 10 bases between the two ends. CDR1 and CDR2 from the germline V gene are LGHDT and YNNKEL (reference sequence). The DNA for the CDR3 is TGTGCCAGCAGCCAAGATCAGGGTGGAGAAAAACTGTTTTTT. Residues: CASSQDQGGEKLFF.

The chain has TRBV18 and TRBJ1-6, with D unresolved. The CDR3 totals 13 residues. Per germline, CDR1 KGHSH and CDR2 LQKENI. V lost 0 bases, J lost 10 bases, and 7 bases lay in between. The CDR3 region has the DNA TGTGCCAGCTCACCACCGGGGAAATCACCCCTCCACTTT. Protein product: CASSPPGKSPLHF. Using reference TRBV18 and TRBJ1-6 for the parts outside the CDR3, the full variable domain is NAGVMQNPRHLVRRRGQEARLRCSPMKGHSHVYWYRQLPEEGLKFMVYLQKENIIDESGMPKERFSAEFPKEGPSILRIQQVVRGDSAAYFCASSPPGKSPLHFGNGTRLTVT.

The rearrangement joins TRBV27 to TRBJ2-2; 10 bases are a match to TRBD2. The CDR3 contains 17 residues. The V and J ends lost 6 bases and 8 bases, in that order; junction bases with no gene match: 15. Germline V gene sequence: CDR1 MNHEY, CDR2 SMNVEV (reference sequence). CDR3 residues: CASSQLGLAAPPGELFF. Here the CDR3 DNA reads TGTGCCAGCAGCCAATTAGGACTAGCGGCCCCTCCTGGGGAGCTGTTTTTT.

CDR3 in DNA: TGTGCCAGCAGCCCTCTACAATCTTCTAACTATGGCTACACCTTC. This gives the protein CASSPLQSSNYGYTF. The rearrangement joins TRBV7-9 to TRBJ1-2; D ambiguous. Germline V lookup: CDR1 SEHNR, CDR2 FQNEAQ (reference sequence). CDR3 length: 15 residues. V was pared by 5 bases and J by 0 bases, with 13 bases between. The variable domain in full, with the rest retrieved from reference TRBV7-9 and TRBJ1-2, is DTGVSQNPRHKITKRGQNVTFRCDPISEHNRLYWYRQTLGQGPEFLTYFQNEAQLEKSRLLSDRFSAERPKGSFSTLEIQRTEQGDSAMYLCASSPLQSSNYGYTFGSGTRLTVV.

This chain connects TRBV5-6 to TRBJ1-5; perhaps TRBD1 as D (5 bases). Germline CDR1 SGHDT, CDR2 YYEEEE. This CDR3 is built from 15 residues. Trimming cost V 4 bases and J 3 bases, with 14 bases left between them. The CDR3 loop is CASSLGPENNQPQHF. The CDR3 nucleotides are TGTGCCAGCAGCCTGGGACCGGAGAACAATCAGCCCCAGCATTTT.

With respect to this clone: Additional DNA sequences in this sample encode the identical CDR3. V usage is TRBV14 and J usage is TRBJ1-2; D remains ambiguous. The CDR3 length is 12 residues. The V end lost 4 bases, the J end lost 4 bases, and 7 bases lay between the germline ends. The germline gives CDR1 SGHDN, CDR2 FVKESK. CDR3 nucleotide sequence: TGTGCCAGCAGCCCCTCTAGCTATGGCTACACCTTC. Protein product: CASSPSSYGYTF.